This entry concerns a single T cell receptor beta chain. Sequencing relied on a cDNA template that was reverse transcribed from extracted RNA. TCRdb keeps only in-frame clones here, not all; method: immunoSEQ multiplex PCR. The sample records 150,000 or so clones, about 88% being singletons. Treatment noted: oral pan-JAK inhibitor, 5-10 mg twice daily. This sample stems from a study of CD8+ T cells in alopecia areata. The germline gives CDR1 MGHDK, CDR2 SYGVNS. CDR3 length: 14 residues. Trimming at V came to 2 bases and at J to 2 bases, leaving 3 bases not matched to a gene. The specimen comprised CD8+ T cells sorted from blood, sampled at week 4, from a patient treated with tofacitinib. The sequence derives from a human donor with alopecia areata. The J gene is TRBJ2-7, the V gene TRBV25-1; 7 nucleotides match TRBD2. The CDR3 spells CASSEGGGAYEQYF. CDR3 coding DNA: TGTGCCAGCAGTGAAGGCGGGGGAGCCTACGAGCAGTACTTC.